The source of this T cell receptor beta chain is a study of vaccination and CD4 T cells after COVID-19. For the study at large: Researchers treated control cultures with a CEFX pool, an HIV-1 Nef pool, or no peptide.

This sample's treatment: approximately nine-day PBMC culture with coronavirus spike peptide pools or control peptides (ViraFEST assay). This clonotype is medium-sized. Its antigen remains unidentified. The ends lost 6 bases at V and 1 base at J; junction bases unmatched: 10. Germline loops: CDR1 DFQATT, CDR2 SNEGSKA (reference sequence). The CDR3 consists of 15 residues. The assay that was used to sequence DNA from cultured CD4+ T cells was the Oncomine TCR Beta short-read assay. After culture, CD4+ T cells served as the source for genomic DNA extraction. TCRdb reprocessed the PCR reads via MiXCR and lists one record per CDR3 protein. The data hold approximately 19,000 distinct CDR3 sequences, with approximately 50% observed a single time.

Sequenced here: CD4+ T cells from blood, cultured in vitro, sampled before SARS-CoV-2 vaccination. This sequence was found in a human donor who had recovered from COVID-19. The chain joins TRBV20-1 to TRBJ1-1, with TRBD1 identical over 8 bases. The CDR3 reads CSASGQGAGNTEAFF. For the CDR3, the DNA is TGCAGTGCATCCGGACAGGGAGCGGGGAACACTGAAGCTTTCTTT.